This TCR beta chain was profiled in a study of identifying expanded T cells in peripheral blood. This table comes from immunoSEQ multiplex PCR, and its TCRdb copy is limited to in-frame clones, with some not included. The sample consists of 70,000 to 100,000 clones, 70% to 90% of them appearing once. Concerning this clone: The antigen remains unidentified.

General observations from the study: Across healthy donors, higher total template counts meant significantly greater two-week count variance. Technical replicates showed roughly 1.2 changed clones; roughly two weeks approximately 15; four weeks 19.

The CDR3 is 13 residues long. V lost 4 bases to trimming and J lost 5 bases, with 11 bases between them. The germline gives CDR1 SGHDN, CDR2 FVKESK. The material sequenced was blood. The receptor was isolated from a person aged 18 to 70 in good health. The chain has TRBV14 and TRBJ1-2; unclear D gene. The CDR3 reads CASSPHDTYGYTF. In DNA, the CDR3 is TGTGCCAGCAGCCCTCACGACACTTATGGCTACACCTTC. The full variable domain, with the rest looked up from reference TRBV14 and TRBJ1-2, is EAGVTQFPSHSVIEKGQTVTLRCDPISGHDNLYWYRRVMGKEIKFLLHFVKESKQDESGMPNNRFLAERTGGTYSTLKVQPAELEDSGVYFCASSPHDTYGYTFGSGTRLTVV.